This T cell receptor beta chain appears in the sequencing data of a study of T-cell memory formation after mild COVID-19. Whole-study findings and limits: Unconfirmed was the SARS-CoV-2 specificity of second-wave clones that peaked on day 37. A balance of CD4 and CD8 characterized clones contracting day 15 to 85, whereas later expanders leaned CD4+.

This clonotype has a handful of counts. What it binds is not known. Each CDR3 protein gets one entry after TCRdb re-called the 5' RACE reads with MiXCR. The sample contains about half a million distinct CDR3 sequences, about 20% of which appear only once. The CDR3 consists of 16 residues. After removal of 3 bases from V and 5 bases from J, the junction contained 13 bases not matched to a gene. CDR1 SQVTM and CDR2 ANQGSEA come from the germline V gene. The clonotype comes from an adult woman who had mild COVID-19 (a few samples of this study predate the infection). Cell type and time point are not known. The sample comprised PBMCs or a T cell subset sorted from them (not recorded which). The rearrangement uses TRBV29-1 and TRBJ2-4; TRBD1 matches at 7 bases. The CDR3 bases are TGCAGCGTTGAGGATTTAGGGGGCAACAACCAAAACATTCAGTACTTC. Translation gives CSVEDLGGNNQNIQYF.